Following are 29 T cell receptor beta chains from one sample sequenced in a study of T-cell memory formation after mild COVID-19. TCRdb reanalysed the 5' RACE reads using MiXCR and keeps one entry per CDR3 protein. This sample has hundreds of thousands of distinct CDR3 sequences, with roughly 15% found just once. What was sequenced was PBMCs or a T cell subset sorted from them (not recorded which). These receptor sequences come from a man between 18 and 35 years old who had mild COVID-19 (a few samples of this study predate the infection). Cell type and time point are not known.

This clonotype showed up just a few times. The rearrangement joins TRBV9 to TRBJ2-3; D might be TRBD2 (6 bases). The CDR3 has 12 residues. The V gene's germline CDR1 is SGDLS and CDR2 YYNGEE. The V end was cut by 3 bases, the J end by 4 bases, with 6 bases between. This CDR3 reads CASSERADTQYF. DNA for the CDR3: TGTGCCAGCAGCGAGCGGGCAGATACGCAGTATTTT.

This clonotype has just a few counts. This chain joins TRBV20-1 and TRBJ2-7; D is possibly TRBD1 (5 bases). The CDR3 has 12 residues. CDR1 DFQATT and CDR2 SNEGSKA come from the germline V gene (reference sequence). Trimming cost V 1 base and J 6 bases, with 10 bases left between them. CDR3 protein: CSARAREGEQYV. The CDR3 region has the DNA TGCAGTGCTAGAGCCAGGGAAGGCGAGCAGTACGTC.

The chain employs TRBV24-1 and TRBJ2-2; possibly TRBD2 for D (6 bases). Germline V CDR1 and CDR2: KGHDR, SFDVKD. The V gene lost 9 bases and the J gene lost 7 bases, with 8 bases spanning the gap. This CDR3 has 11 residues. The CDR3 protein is CATGRRGELFF. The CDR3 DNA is TGTGCCACCGGGAGGCGCGGGGAGCTGTTTTTT.

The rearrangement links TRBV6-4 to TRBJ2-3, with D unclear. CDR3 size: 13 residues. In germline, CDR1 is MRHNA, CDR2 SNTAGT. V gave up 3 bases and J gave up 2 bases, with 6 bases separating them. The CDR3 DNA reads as TGTGCCAGCAGTGATCGGCACACAGATACGCAGTATTTT. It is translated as CASSDRHTDTQYF.

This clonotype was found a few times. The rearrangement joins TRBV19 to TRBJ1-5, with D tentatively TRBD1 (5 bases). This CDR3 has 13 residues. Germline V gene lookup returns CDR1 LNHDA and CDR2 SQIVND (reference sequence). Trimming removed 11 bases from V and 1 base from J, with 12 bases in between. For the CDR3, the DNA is TGTGCCGGCGGGGGAACGAGCAATCAGCCCCAGCATTTT. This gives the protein CAGGGTSNQPQHF. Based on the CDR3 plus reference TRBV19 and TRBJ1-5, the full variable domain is DGGITQSPKYLFRKEGQNVTLSCEQNLNHDAMYWYRQDPGQGLRLIYYSQIVNDFQKGDIAEGYSVSREKKESFPLTVTSAQKNPTAFYLCAGGGTSNQPQHFGDGTRLSIL.

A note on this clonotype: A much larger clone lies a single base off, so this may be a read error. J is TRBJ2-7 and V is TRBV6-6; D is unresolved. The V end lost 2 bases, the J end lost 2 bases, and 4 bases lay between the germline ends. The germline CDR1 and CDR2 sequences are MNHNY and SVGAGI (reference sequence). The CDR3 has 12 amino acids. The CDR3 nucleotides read TGTGCCAGCAGTTACGGGACCTACGAGCAGTACGTC. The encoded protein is CASSYGTYEQYV.

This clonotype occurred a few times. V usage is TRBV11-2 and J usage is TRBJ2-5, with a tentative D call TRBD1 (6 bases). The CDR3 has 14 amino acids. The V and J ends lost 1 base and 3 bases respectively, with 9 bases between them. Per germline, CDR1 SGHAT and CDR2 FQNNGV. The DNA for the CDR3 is TGTGCCAGCAGCTTAGCAGGGGCTGAAGAGACCCAGTACTTC. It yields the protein CASSLAGAEETQYF.

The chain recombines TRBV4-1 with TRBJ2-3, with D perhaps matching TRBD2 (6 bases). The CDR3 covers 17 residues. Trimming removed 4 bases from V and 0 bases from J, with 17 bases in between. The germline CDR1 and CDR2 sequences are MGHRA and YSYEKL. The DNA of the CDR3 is TGCGCCAGCAGCCTTGGAAAAAACCTAGCGAGCACAGATACGCAGTATTTT. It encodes CASSLGKNLASTDTQYF.

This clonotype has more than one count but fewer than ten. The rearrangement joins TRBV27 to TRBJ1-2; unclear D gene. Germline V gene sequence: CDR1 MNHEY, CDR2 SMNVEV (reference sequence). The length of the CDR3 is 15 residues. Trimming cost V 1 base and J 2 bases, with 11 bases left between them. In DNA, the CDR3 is TGTGCCAGCAGTTTATGGGGAAGGTCGAACTATGGCTACACCTTC. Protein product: CASSLWGRSNYGYTF.

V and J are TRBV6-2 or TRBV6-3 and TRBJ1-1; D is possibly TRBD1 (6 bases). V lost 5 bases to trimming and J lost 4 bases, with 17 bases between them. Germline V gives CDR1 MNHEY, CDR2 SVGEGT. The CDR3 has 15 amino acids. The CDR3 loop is CASSPTQGEVTEAFF. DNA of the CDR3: TGTGCCAGCAGTCCGACACAGGGAGAGGTCACTGAAGCTTTCTTT.

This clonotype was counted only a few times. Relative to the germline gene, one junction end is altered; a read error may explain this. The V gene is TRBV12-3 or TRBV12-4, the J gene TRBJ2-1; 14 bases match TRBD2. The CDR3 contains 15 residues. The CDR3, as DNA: TGTGCCAGCGGTGATCTGGGACTAGCGGGGGCCGCTAGGTACTTC. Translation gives CASGDLGLAGAARYF.

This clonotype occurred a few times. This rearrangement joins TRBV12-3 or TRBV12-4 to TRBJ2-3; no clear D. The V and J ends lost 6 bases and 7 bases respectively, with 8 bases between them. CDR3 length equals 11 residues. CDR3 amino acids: CASSSRYTQYF. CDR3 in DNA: TGTGCCAGCAGCTCTAGGTATACGCAGTATTTT.

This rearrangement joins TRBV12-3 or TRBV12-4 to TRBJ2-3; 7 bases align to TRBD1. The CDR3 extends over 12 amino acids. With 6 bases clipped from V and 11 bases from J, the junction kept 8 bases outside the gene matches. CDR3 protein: CASRIDRVKQYF. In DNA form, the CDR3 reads TGTGCCAGCAGGATCGACAGGGTGAAGCAGTATTTT.

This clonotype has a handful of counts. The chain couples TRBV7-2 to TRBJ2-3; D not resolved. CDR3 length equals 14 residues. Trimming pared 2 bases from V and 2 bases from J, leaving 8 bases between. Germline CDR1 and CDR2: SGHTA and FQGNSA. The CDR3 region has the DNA TGTGCCAGCAGCTTACCCCAGCCCACAGATACGCAGTATTTT. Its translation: CASSLPQPTDTQYF.

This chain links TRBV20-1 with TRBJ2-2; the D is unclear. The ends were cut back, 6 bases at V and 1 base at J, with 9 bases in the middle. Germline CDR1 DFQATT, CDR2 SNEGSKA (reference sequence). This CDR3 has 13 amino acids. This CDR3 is CSAIDLNTGELFF. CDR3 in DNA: TGCAGTGCCATCGACTTGAACACCGGGGAGCTGTTTTTT.

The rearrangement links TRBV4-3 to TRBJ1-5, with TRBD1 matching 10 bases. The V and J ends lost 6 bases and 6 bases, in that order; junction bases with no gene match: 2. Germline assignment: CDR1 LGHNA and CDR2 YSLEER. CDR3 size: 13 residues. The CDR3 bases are TGCGCCAGCAGGACAGGGGGCACTCAGCCCCAGCATTTT. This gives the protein CASRTGGTQPQHF.

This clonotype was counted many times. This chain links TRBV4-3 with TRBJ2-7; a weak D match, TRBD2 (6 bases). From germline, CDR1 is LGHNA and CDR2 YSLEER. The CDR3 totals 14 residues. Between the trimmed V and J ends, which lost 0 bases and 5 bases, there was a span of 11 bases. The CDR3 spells CASSQDFGGDEQYF. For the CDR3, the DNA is TGCGCCAGCAGCCAAGATTTCGGCGGGGACGAGCAGTACTTC.

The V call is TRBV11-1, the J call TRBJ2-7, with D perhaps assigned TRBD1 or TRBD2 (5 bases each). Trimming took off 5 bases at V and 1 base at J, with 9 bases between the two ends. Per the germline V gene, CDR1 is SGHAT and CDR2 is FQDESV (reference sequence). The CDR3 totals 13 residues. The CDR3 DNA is TGTGCCAGCAGCGAGGGGAGATCCTACGAGCAGTACTTC. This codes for CASSEGRSYEQYF.

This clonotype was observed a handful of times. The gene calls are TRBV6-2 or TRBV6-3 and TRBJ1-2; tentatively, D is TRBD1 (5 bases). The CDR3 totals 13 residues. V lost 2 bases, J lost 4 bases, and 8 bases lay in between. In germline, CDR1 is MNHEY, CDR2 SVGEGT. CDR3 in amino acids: CASSYEGLYGYTF. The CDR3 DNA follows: TGTGCCAGCAGTTACGAGGGACTCTATGGCTACACCTTC.

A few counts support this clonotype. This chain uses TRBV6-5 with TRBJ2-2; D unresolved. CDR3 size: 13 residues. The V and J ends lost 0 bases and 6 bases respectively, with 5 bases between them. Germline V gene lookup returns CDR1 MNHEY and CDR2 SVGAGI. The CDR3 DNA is TGTGCCAGCAGTTACTCGGCGGCCGGGGAGCTGTTTTTT. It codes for CASSYSAAGELFF.

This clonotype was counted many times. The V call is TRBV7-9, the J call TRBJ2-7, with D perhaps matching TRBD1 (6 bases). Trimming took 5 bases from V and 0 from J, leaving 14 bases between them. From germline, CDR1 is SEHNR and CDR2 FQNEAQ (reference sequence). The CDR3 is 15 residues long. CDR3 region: CASSETGPSSYEQYF. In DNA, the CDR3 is TGTGCCAGCAGCGAGACAGGCCCGAGCTCCTACGAGCAGTACTTC.

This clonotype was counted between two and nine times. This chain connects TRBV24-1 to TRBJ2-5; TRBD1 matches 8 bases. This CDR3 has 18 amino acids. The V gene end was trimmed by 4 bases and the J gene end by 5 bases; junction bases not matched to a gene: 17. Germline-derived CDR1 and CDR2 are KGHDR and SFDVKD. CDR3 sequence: CATSEKRTGSHQRETQYF. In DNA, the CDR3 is TGTGCCACCAGTGAAAAGAGGACAGGGAGTCATCAGAGGGAGACCCAGTACTTC.

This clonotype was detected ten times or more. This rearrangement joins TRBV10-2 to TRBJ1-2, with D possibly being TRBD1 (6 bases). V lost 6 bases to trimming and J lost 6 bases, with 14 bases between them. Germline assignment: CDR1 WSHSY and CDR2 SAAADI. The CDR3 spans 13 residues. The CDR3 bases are TGCGCCAGCAGCGAAACCAGGGGTAATGGCTACACCTTC. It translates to CASSETRGNGYTF.

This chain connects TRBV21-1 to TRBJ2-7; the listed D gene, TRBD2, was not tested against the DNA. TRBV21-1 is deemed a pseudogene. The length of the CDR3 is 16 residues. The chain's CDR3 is CASGAGTSGGAYEQYF. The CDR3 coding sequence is TGTGCCAGCGGGGCCGGGACTAGCGGGGGGGCCTACGAGCAGTACTTC.

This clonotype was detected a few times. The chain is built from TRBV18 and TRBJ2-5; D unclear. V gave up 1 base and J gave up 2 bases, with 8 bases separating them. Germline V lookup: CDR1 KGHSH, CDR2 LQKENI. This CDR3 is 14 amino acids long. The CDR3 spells CASSPRETQETQYF. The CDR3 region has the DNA TGTGCCAGCTCACCACGGGAAACTCAAGAGACCCAGTACTTC.

CDR3 nucleotide sequence: TGCGCCAGCAGCTTGACGACAGGGTCTCTCTACGAGCAGTACGTC. Amino acid sequence: CASSLTTGSLYEQYV. The gene calls are TRBV5-1 and TRBJ2-7; 7 positions match TRBD1. This CDR3 has 15 amino acids. CDR1 is SGHRS and CDR2 is YFSETQ in the germline V gene. With 1 base clipped from V and 3 bases from J, the junction kept 7 bases outside the gene matches.

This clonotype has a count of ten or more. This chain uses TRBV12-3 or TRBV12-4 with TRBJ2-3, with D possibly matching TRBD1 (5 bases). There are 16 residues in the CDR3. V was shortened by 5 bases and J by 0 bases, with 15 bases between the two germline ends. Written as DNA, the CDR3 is TGTGCCAGCAGTGGGGCCCCCCGGGTGAGCACAGATACGCAGTATTTT. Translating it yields CASSGAPRVSTDTQYF.

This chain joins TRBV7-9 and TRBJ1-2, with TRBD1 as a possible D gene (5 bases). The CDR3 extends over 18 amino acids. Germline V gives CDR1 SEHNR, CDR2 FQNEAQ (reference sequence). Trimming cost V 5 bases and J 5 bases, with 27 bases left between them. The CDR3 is CASSPARLGQGGWYGYTF. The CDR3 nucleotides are TGTGCCAGCAGCCCGGCACGCCTCGGGCAGGGTGGTTGGTATGGCTACACCTTC. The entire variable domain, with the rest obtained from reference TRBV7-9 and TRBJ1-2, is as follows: DTGVSQNPRHKITKRGQNVTFRCDPISEHNRLYWYRQTLGQGPEFLTYFQNEAQLEKSRLLSDRFSAERPKGSFSTLEIQRTEQGDSAMYLCASSPARLGQGGWYGYTFGSGTRLTVV.

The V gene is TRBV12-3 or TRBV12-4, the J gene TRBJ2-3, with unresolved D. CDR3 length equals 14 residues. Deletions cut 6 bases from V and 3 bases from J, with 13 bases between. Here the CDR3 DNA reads TGTGCCAGCAGCCCGCCCTGTTGTACAGATACGCAGTATTTT. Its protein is CASSPPCCTDTQYF.